This T cell receptor beta chain was profiled in a study of response to subunit inactivated influenza vaccine. Study-wide results and limits: It was the authors' suggestion that each seasonal influenza vaccination recruits few new T cells.

MiXCR, run by TCRdb on the RT-PCR reads, gives a single entry per CDR3 protein. The repertoire consists of roughly 780,000 distinct CDR3 sequences, with 18% occurring once and the leading ten covering around 9.9%. Concerning this clonotype: Its specificity is not known.

Trimming left V 5 bases short and J 0 bases short, with 6 bases between. Germline CDR1 and CDR2: SGHRS and YFSETQ. The CDR3 loop spans 14 amino acids. The sample was PBMCs from blood, taken roughly 5 days after vaccination. This sequence joins TRBV5-1 and TRBJ2-6, with no clear D. The receptor's source is a man between 45 and 60 years old who received an inactivated influenza vaccine. The CDR3 sequence is CASSQSSGANVLTF. CDR3 DNA sequence: TGCGCCAGCAGTCAGAGCTCTGGGGCCAACGTCCTGACTTTC.